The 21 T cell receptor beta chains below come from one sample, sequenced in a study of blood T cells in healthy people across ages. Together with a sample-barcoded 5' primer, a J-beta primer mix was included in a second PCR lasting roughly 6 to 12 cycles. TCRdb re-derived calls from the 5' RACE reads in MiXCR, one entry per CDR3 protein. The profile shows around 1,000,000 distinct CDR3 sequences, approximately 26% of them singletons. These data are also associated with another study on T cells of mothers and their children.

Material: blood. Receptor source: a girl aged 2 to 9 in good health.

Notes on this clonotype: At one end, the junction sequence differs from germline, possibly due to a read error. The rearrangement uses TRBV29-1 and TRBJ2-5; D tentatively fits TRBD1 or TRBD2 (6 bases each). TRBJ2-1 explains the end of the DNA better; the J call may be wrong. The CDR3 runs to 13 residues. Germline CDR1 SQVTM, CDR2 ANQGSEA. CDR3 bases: TGCAGCGTCGAAGACGGGGGCCACAATGAGCAGTTCTTC. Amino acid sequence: CSVEDGGHNEQFF.

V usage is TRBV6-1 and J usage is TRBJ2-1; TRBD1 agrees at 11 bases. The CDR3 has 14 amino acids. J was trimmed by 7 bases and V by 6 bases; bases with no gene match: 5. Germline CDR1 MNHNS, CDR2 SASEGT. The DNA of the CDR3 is TGTGCCAGCAGGGGACAGGGGGGGTGGAATGAGCAGTTCTTC. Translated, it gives CASRGQGGWNEQFF.

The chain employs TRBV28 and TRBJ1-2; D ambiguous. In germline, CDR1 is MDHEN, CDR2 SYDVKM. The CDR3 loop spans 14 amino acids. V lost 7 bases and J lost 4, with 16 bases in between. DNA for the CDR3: TGTGCCAGCACCCTTACCGGAGCTTTCTATGGCTACACCTTC. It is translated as CASTLTGAFYGYTF.

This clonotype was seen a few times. CDR3 sequence: CASSLREVSGANVLTF. DNA for the CDR3: TGTGCCAGCAGTTTGCGGGAGGTCTCTGGGGCCAACGTCCTGACTTTC. The chain recombines TRBV28 with TRBJ2-6; 8 nucleotides align to TRBD2. This CDR3 spans 16 amino acids. The V segment lost 3 bases and the J segment 0 bases; nucleotides outside the gene matches: 1. The germline V gene has CDR1 MDHEN and CDR2 SYDVKM. Filled out from reference TRBV28 and TRBJ2-6, the complete variable domain reads DVKVTQSSRYLVKRTGEKVFLECVQDMDHENMFWYRQDPGLGLRLIYFSYDVKMKEKGDIPEGYSVSREKKERFSLILESASTNQTSMYLCASSLREVSGANVLTFGAGSRLTVL.

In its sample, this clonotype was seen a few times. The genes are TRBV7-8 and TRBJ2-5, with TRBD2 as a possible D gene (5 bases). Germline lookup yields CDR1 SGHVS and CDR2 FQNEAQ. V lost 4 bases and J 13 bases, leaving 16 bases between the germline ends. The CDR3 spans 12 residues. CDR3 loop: CASSSLPRETYF. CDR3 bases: TGTGCCAGCAGCTCCCTTCCCCGGGAAACGTACTTC.

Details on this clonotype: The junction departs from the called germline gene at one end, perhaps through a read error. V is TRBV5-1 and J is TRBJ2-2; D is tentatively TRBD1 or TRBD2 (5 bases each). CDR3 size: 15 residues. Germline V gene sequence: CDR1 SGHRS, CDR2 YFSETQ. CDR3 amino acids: CASSPGTAKTGELFF. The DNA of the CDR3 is TGCGCCAGCAGTCCCGGGACGGCAAAAACCGGGGAGTTGTTTTTT. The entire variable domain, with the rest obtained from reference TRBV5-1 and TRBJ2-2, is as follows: KAGVTQTPRYLIKTRGQQVTLSCSPISGHRSVSWYQQTPGQGLQFLFEYFSETQRNKGNFPGRFSGRQFSNSRSEMNVSTLELGDSALYLCASSPGTAKTGELFFGEGSRLTVL.

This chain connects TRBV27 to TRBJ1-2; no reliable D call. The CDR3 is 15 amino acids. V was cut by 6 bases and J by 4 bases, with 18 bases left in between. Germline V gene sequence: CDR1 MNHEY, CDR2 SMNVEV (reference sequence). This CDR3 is CASRAMLGQFYGYTF. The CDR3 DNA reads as TGTGCCAGCAGGGCGATGTTAGGGCAGTTCTATGGCTACACCTTC.

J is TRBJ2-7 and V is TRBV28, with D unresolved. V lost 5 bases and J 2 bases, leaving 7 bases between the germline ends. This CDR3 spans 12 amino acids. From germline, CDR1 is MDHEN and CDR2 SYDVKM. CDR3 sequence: CASSRYTYEQYF. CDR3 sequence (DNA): TGTGCCAGCAGTCGTTACACCTACGAGCAGTACTTC.

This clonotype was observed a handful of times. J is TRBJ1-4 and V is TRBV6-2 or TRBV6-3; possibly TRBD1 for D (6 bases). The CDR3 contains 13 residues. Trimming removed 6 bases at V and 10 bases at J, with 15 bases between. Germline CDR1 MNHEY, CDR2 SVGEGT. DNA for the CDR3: TGTGCCAGCAGAGGACAGCGTCTTGGAAAACTGTTTTTT. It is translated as CASRGQRLGKLFF.

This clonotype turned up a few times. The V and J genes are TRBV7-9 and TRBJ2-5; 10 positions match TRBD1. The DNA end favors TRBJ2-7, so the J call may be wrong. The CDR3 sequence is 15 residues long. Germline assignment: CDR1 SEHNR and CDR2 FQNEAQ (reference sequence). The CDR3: CASSLRQGARDEQYF. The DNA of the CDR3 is TGTGCCAGCAGCTTACGACAGGGGGCGCGAGACGAGCAGTACTTC.

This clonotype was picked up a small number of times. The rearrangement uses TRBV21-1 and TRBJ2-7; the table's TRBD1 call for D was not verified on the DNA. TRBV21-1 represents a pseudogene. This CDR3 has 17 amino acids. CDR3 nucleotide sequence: TGTGCCAGCAGCAAAGAAAAGGGGCCGGTAATCCTCTACGAGCAGTACTTC. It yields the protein CASSKEKGPVILYEQYF.

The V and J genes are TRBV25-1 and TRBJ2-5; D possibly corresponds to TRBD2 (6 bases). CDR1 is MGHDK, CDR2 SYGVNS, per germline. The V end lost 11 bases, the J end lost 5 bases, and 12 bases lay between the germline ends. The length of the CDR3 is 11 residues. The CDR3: CAASREETQYF. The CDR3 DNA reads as TGTGCCGCAAGCCGGGAGGAGACCCAGTACTTC.

The CDR3, as DNA: TGTGCCAGCAAGGCCCTTAATGAAAAACTGTTTTTT. It codes for CASKALNEKLFF. This rearrangement joins TRBV2 to TRBJ1-4, with no clear D. Germline-derived CDR1 and CDR2 are SNHLY and FYNNEI. Trimming cost V 7 bases and J 4 bases, with 7 bases left between them. CDR3 length: 12 amino acids.

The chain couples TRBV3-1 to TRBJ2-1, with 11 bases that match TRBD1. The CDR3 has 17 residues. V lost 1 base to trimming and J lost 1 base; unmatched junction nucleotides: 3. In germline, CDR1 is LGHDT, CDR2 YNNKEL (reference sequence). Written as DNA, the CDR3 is TGTGCCAGCAGCCAAGGGGGACAGGGGGTTTCCTACAATGAGCAGTTCTTC. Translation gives CASSQGGQGVSYNEQFF.

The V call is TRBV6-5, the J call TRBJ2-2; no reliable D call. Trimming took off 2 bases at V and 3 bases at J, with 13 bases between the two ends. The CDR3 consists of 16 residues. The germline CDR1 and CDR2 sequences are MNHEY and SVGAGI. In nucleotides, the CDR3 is TGTGCCAGCAGTTACAAAGACCGGCAGGACACCGGGGAGCTGTTTTTT. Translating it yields CASSYKDRQDTGELFF.

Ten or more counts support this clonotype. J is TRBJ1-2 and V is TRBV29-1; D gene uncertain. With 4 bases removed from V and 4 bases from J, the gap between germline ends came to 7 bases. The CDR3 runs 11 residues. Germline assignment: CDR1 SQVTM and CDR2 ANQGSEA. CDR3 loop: CSVGDIYGYTF. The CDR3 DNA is TGCAGCGTTGGCGACATCTATGGCTACACCTTC.

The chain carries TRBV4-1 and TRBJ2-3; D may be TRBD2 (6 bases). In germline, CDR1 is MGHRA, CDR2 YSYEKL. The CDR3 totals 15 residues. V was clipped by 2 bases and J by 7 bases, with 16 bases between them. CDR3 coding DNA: TGCGCCAGCAGCCAACCTGGGGAGGTCCGGAATACGCAGTATTTT. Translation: CASSQPGEVRNTQYF.

The DNA of the CDR3 is TGTGCCAGCTCACCTCGGACAGGGGGATATGAGCAGTTCTTC. This codes for CASSPRTGGYEQFF. The chain recombines TRBV18 with TRBJ2-1, with 10 nucleotides matching TRBD1. The CDR3 runs to 14 residues. The V gene end was trimmed by 3 bases and the J gene end by 8 bases; junction bases not matched to a gene: 4. From germline, CDR1 is KGHSH and CDR2 LQKENI.

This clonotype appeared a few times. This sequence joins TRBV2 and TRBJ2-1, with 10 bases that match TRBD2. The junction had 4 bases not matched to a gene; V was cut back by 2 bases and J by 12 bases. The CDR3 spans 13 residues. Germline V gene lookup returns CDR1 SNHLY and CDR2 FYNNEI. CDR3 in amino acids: CASSELAGVGQFF. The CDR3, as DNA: TGTGCCAGCAGTGAACTAGCGGGAGTGGGGCAGTTCTTC.

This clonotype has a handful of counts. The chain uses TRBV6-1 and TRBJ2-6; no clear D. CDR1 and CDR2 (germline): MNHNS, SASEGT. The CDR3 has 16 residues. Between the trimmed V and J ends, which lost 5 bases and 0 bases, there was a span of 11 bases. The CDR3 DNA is TGTGCCAGCAGTCTGGACGGATTCTCTGGGGCCAACGTCCTGACTTTC. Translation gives CASSLDGFSGANVLTF.

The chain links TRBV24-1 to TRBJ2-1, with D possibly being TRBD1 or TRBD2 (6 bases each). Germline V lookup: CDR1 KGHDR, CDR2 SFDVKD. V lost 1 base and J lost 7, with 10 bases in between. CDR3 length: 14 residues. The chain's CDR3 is CATSDLGGRNEQFF. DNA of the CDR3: TGTGCCACCAGTGATTTAGGGGGGCGGAATGAGCAGTTCTTC.